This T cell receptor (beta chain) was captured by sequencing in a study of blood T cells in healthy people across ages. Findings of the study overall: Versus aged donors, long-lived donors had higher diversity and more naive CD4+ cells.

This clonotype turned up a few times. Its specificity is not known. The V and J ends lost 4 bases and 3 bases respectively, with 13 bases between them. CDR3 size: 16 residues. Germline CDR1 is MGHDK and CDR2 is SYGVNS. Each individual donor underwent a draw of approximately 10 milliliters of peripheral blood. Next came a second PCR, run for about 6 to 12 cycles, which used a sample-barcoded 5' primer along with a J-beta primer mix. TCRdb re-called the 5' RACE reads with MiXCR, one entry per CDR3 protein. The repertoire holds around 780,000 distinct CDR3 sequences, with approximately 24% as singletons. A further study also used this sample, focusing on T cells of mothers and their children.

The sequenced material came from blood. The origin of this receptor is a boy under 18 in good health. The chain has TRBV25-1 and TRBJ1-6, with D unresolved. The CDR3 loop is CASSGGTGYYNSPLHF. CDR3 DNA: TGTGCCAGCAGTGGCGGCACCGGGTACTATAATTCACCCCTCCACTTT. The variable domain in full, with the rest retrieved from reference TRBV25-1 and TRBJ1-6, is EADIYQTPRYLVIGTGKKITLECSQTMGHDKMYWYQQDPGMELHLIHYSYGVNSTEKGDLSSESTVSRIRTEHFPLTLESARPSHTSQYLCASSGGTGYYNSPLHFGNGTRLTVT.